The sequence of this T cell receptor (beta chain) was determined in a study of vaccination effects on CD4 cells after COVID-19. Trimming took off 1 base at V and 5 bases at J, with 12 bases between the two ends. The germline V gene has CDR1 SGDLS and CDR2 YYNGEE. This CDR3 region has 14 residues. Some clones are missing from TCRdb's copy, which holds only in-frame ones; the method was immunoSEQ multiplex PCR. The data contain just under 75,000 clones, 73% of them singletons. Researchers isolated CD4+ T cells once less than 13 days of culture had elapsed. Participants each got two BNT162b2 or mRNA-1273 vaccine doses. Negative nucleocapsid antibody tests before and after vaccination confirmed no previous SARS-CoV-2 infection. Cultures had half their medium replaced with IL-2 medium on days 3 and 7. Broader study findings: Whether induced by infection or by vaccine, clones showed marked clonal contraction late after vaccination.

On this clone: Its target is not known.

This sequence was found in a human donor who received a COVID-19 vaccine. The chain recombines TRBV9 with TRBJ1-1, with D possibly matching TRBD1 (5 bases). Source: CD4+ T cells from PBMCs cultured without peptide, taken after COVID-19 vaccination. CDR3 protein: CASSVQGGRTEAFF. For the CDR3, the DNA is TGTGCCAGCAGCGTACAGGGTGGGAGGACTGAAGCTTTCTTT.